This T cell receptor beta chain was captured by sequencing in a study of T cells expressing NK-cell markers. This CDR3 region has 16 residues. Germline values: CDR1 SGHRS, CDR2 YFSETQ. TCRdb reworked the 5' RACE reads into one entry per CDR3 protein, no DNA. The sample has a few hundred thousand distinct CDR3 sequences, and its top ten clones hold roughly 5.2%. This sequence was found in a man aged 18-70 years in good health. The sequencing input was blood T cells: a sorted CD56 or NKG2C T cell subset, CD4+ or CD8+ T cells, or bulk PBMC T cells (not recorded which). The V and J genes are TRBV5-1 and TRBJ2-3; no DNA is available, so the TRBD1 call from TCRdb remains unchecked. The CDR3 spells CASSLGQPSGGDTQYF. Full variable domain (missing parts from reference TRBV5-1 and TRBJ2-3): KAGVTQTPRYLIKTRGQQVTLSCSPISGHRSVSWYQQTPGQGLQFLFEYFSETQRNKGNFPGRFSGRQFSNSRSEMNVSTLELGDSALYLCASSLGQPSGGDTQYFGPGTRLTVL.